Shown below are 17 T cell receptor beta chains from a single sample sequenced in a study of CD8 T cells in Susac syndrome. Random hexamers were used to reverse transcribe an amount of about 0.45 to 1 ug RNA. TCRdb ran MiXCR on the immunoSEQ multiplex PCR reads and lists one entry per CDR3 protein. The table has about 150,000 distinct CDR3 sequences, approximately 95% seen once; the top ten hold roughly 0.16%. Specimen: CD4+ T cells from PBMCs. The receptors derive from a human donor with Susac syndrome.

The rearrangement links TRBV7-6 to TRBJ1-1, with D possibly matching TRBD1 (6 bases). CDR1 and CDR2 from the germline V gene are SGHVS and FNYEAQ. V was pared by 5 bases and J by 7 bases, with 17 bases between. This CDR3 comprises 14 residues. The chain's CDR3 is CASSRTAKSGEAFF. The CDR3 DNA is TGTGCCAGCAGCAGGACAGCCAAGTCGGGTGAAGCTTTCTTT.

This chain links TRBV7-8 with TRBJ2-5; D is possibly TRBD1 (5 bases). CDR3 length: 13 amino acids. Germline V lookup: CDR1 SGHVS, CDR2 FQNEAQ. V was clipped by 1 base and J by 4 bases, with 7 bases between them. The chain's CDR3 is CASSLGRVETQYF. Here the CDR3 DNA reads TGTGCCAGCAGCTTAGGCAGGGTAGAGACCCAGTACTTC.

The chain employs TRBV29-1 and TRBJ1-1; D perhaps matches TRBD1 (5 bases). This CDR3 region has 13 residues. The germline gives CDR1 SQVTM, CDR2 ANQGSEA. The germline V and J ends were trimmed by 4 bases and 2 bases, with 11 bases remaining between them. This CDR3 is CSVGDVLNTEAFF. The DNA of the CDR3 is TGCAGCGTTGGGGACGTACTTAACACTGAAGCTTTCTTT.

V and J are TRBV7-2 and TRBJ2-7; no reliable D call. CDR3 length equals 12 residues. Germline CDR1 SGHTA, CDR2 FQGNSA. Trimming removed 4 bases from V and 9 bases from J, with 13 bases in between. Here the CDR3 reads CASSSDLGRQYF. CDR3 DNA: TGTGCCAGCAGCTCAGACCTCGGGCGGCAGTACTTC.

V is TRBV18 and J is TRBJ2-3; 14 bases agree with TRBD2. V was pared by 6 bases and J by 3 bases, with 2 bases of the junction left unmatched. The CDR3 contains 15 residues. From germline, CDR1 is KGHSH and CDR2 LQKENI. The CDR3 here is CASSGTSGGTDTQYF. CDR3 sequence (DNA): TGTGCCAGCTCCGGGACTAGCGGGGGTACAGATACGCAGTATTTT.

The gene calls are TRBV29-1 and TRBJ2-1; 8 bases map to TRBD2. Germline lookup yields CDR1 SQVTM and CDR2 ANQGSEA. The CDR3 consists of 13 residues. Unmatched junction bases numbered 11, after V lost 7 bases and J lost 9 bases. Written as DNA, the CDR3 is TGCAGCGCGACGGGGGGGCCGGTGGGTGAGCAGTTCTTC. It is translated as CSATGGPVGEQFF.

The V and J genes are TRBV5-1 and TRBJ2-3, with TRBD2 as a possible D gene (6 bases). Trimming took off 0 bases at V and 6 bases at J, with 14 bases between the two ends. The germline CDR1 and CDR2 sequences are SGHRS and YFSETQ. CDR3 length equals 15 residues. The DNA for the CDR3 is TGCGCCAGCAGCTTGGAGTTGGCAGGGAGGGATACGCAGTATTTT. Translation: CASSLELAGRDTQYF.

The chain couples TRBV15 to TRBJ1-4; no firm D call. V lost 4 bases to trimming and J lost 3 bases, with 6 bases between them. The CDR3 is 13 amino acids. The V gene's germline CDR1 is LNHNV and CDR2 YYDKDF (reference sequence). CDR3 amino acids: CATSKGPNEKLFF. The CDR3 coding sequence is TGTGCCACCAGCAAAGGACCTAATGAAAAACTGTTTTTT.

The chain combines TRBV29-1 with TRBJ2-5; 7 nucleotides line up with TRBD2. J lost 4 bases, V lost 8 bases, and 13 bases had no gene match. The germline V gene encodes CDR1 SQVTM and CDR2 ANQGSEA. The CDR3 is 14 amino acids. DNA of the CDR3: TGCAGCCTACATCCCGGGGGGTCCCCAGAGACCCAGTACTTC. Its translation is CSLHPGGSPETQYF.

J is TRBJ2-6 and V is TRBV14, with D uncertain. The CDR3 covers 16 residues. Trimming took 0 bases from V and 4 from J, leaving 10 bases between them. Per the germline V gene, CDR1 is SGHDN and CDR2 is FVKESK. As DNA, the CDR3 is TGTGCCAGCAGCCAAGATCTGGGTGGCGGGGCCAACGTCCTGACTTTC. It encodes CASSQDLGGGANVLTF.

The V gene is TRBV13, the J gene TRBJ2-3; 9 bases line up with TRBD2. The CDR3 runs 15 residues. V dropped 3 bases and J dropped 5; count of bases not matched to a gene: 6. The germline V gene encodes CDR1 PRHDT and CDR2 FYEKMQ (reference sequence). CDR3 nucleotide sequence: TGTGCCAGCAGCTTGGTTCTAGCGGGGCGAGATACGCAGTATTTT. Protein product: CASSLVLAGRDTQYF.

The chain employs TRBV18 and TRBJ1-3; D is unclear. CDR3 length: 16 residues. CDR1 is KGHSH, CDR2 LQKENI, per germline. V shed 4 bases and J shed 0 bases, with 13 bases lying between them. The CDR3 reads CASSLLAQSSGNTIYF. In nucleotides, the CDR3 is TGTGCCAGCTCACTTCTGGCCCAGAGCTCTGGAAACACCATATATTTT.

The CDR3 DNA sequence: TGTGCCACCAGCAGTCGGGGGGACACCGGGGAGCTGTTTTTT. Translation: CATSSRGDTGELFF. The V and J genes are TRBV15 and TRBJ2-2; 7 nucleotides line up with TRBD2. In germline, CDR1 is LNHNV, CDR2 YYDKDF (reference sequence). This CDR3 has 14 residues. V lost 3 bases, J lost 3 bases, and 1 base stayed unmatched.

This chain uses TRBV5-5 with TRBJ2-3; D might be TRBD1 (6 bases). The CDR3 loop spans 14 amino acids. V gave up 3 bases and J gave up 0 bases, with 8 bases separating them. Germline V gives CDR1 SGHKS, CDR2 YYEKEE (reference sequence). CDR3 nucleotides: TGTGCCAGCAGCTCGGGACATAGCACAGATACGCAGTATTTT. This sequence encodes CASSSGHSTDTQYF. Looking up the rest from reference TRBV5-5 and TRBJ2-3 gives the full variable domain: DAGVTQSPTHLIKTRGQQVTLRCSPISGHKSVSWYQQVLGQGPQFIFQYYEKEERGRGNFPDRFSARQFPNYSSELNVNALLLGDSALYLCASSSGHSTDTQYFGPGTRLTVL.

This clonotype occurred a few times. The J gene is TRBJ1-1, the V gene TRBV18, with a possible D match to TRBD1 (5 bases). The CDR3 extends over 15 amino acids. V gave up 1 base and J gave up 0 bases, with 9 bases separating them. CDR1 and CDR2 from the germline V gene are KGHSH and LQKENI. In nucleotides, the CDR3 is TGTGCCAGCTCACCACTTGCAGGGTTGAACACTGAAGCTTTCTTT. It encodes CASSPLAGLNTEAFF.

J is TRBJ2-1 and V is TRBV6-5, with 13 bases fitting TRBD2. In germline, CDR1 is MNHEY, CDR2 SVGAGI. This CDR3 is 18 amino acids long. Unmatched junction bases numbered 8, after V lost 2 bases and J lost 4 bases. The CDR3: CASSYVGLAGALYNEQFF. The CDR3 DNA sequence: TGTGCCAGCAGTTACGTCGGACTAGCGGGGGCCCTATACAATGAGCAGTTCTTC.

The chain combines TRBV20-1 with TRBJ2-1, with TRBD2 as a possible D gene (7 bases). The CDR3 contains 13 residues. Germline V lookup: CDR1 DFQATT, CDR2 SNEGSKA (reference sequence). In nucleotides, the CDR3 is TGCGGGGGGGCTAGGGGTCCTTACAATGAGCAGTTCTTC. Its translation is CGGARGPYNEQFF.